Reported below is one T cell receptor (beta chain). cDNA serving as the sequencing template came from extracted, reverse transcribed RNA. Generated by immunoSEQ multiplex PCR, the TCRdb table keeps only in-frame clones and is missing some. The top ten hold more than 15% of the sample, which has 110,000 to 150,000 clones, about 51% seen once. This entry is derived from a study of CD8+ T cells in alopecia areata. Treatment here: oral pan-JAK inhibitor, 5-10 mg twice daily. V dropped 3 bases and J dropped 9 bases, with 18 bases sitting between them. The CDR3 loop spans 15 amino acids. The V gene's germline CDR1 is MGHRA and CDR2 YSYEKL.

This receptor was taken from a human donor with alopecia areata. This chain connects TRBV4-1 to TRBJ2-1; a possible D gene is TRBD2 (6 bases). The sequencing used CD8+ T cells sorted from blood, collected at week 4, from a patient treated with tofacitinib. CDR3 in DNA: TGCGCCAGCAGCCATGCCGGGGGAGGCCCGGGTGAGCAGTTCTTC. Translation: CASSHAGGGPGEQFF.